The rows below give T cell receptor beta chains drawn from one sample of a study of preoperative IRX-2 immunotherapy in early breast cancer. The assay was immunoSEQ multiplex PCR, and TCRdb's table has in-frame clones only and misses some. In the table there are about 98,000 clones, roughly 88% of which are singletons. This specimen consisted of tumor tissue, obtained after IRX-2 immunotherapy. These receptors were obtained from a human donor with breast cancer. Each CDR3 is given with its conserved first and last residue. Fields, in order: V gene, J gene, CDR3 protein.

>TRBV6-8|TRBJ2-5
CAIATQGVRETQYF
>TRBV5-1|TRBJ2-7
CASSLMPGLSYEQYF
>TRBV13|TRBJ1-4
CASSGVQGASWNEKLFF
>TRBV6-8|TRBJ2-7
CAIRGTGPHEQYF
>TRBV28|TRBJ2-4
CASRTAKNIQYF
>TRBV19|TRBJ1-1
CASSTPRQGRTEAFF
>TRBV28|TRBJ2-3
CATGTGGQGDTQYF
>TRBV27|TRBJ1-2
CASSSLTGGGYGYTF
>TRBV18|TRBJ1-5
CASSPGSRGTRGDQPQHF
>TRBV30|TRBJ2-7
CAWRTASSYEQYF
>TRBV6-8|TRBJ1-3
CASSVPRASGNTIYF
>TRBV19|TRBJ1-6
CASSNYRDSPLHF
>TRBV5-1|TRBJ2-3
CASSTGVASDTDTQYF
>TRBV7-4|TRBJ2-1
CASSAASGTYNEQFF
>TRBV19|TRBJ1-3
CASSIIRGVGNTIYF
>TRBV19|TRBJ1-2
CASKTGMGYTF
>TRBV18|TRBJ1-4
CASSPRREKLFF
>TRBV19|TRBJ2-5
CASSRGSEETQYF